Reported below is one T cell receptor (beta chain). Its antigen is currently unknown. Researchers ran the PCR with 60 Vbeta and 13 Jbeta primers. TCRdb keeps only in-frame clones here, not all; method: immunoSEQ multiplex PCR. Of about 130,000 clones listed, 65% to 90% are singletons. The sample is drawn from a study of cytomegalovirus exposure and HLA in healthy donors. Germline V CDR1 and CDR2: SGHRS, YFSETQ. The CDR3 loop spans 13 amino acids. V shed 5 bases and J 2 bases; nucleotides not matched to a gene: 2. Study-level results: The authors later found HLA-associated TCR beta chains more clonally expanded than equally common others.

The rearrangement uses TRBV5-1 and TRBJ2-5; TRBD2 matches 8 bases. This receptor was taken from a girl aged 2-10 years in good health and CMV-seronegative. Sequencing was done on a sample of PBMCs. The CDR3 bases are TGCGCCAGCAGTAGCGGGATTCAAGAGACCCAGTACTTC. Translated, it gives CASSSGIQETQYF.